Listed below are T cell receptor beta chains from one sample, sequenced in a study of cytomegalovirus exposure and HLA in healthy donors. TCRdb's table, derived via immunoSEQ multiplex PCR, lists solely in-frame clones and lacks some. The profile shows more than 80,000 clones, 70% to 80% of them singletons. The sequenced sample consisted of PBMCs. These receptors were obtained from a woman aged 60 to 75 in good health and CMV-seropositive. The CDR3 runs from the conserved cysteine through the conserved F or W. The D gene is left open where the match is weak. Rows give clone size only sometimes, using once, few, many, or a class for an expanded clone.

V: TRBV2; size: -; D: -; J: TRBJ1-1; CDR3: CASTRRGDRSNTEAFF; DNA: TGTGCCAGCACGAGGAGAGGAGACAGGAGCAACACTGAAGCTTTCTTT
V: TRBV23-1; size: -; D: -; J: TRBJ1-1; CDR3: CASSQLWFWVADKNTEAFF; DNA: TGCGCCAGCAGTCAATTATGGTTCTGGGTAGCGGATAAAAACACTGAAGCTTTCTTT
V: TRBV10-2; size: -; D: TRBD2; J: TRBJ2-5; CDR3: CASRIGTSTETQYF; DNA: TGCGCCAGCCGAATTGGGACTAGTACGGAGACCCAGTACTTC
V: TRBV5-6; size: -; D: TRBD1; J: TRBJ2-7; CDR3: CASSPDREAYEQYF; DNA: TGTGCCAGCAGCCCGGACAGGGAAGCCTACGAGCAGTACTTC
V: TRBV6-4; size: few; D: -; J: TRBJ1-5; CDR3: CAVKNQPQHF; DNA: TGTGCCGTCAAAAATCAGCCCCAGCATTTT
V: TRBV28; size: -; D: TRBD1; J: TRBJ2-7; CDR3: CASSSGTVSYEQYF; DNA: TGTGCCAGCAGTTCCGGGACAGTCTCCTACGAGCAGTACTTC
V: TRBV7-9; size: -; D: -; J: TRBJ1-4; CDR3: CASSPQGLSNEKLFF; DNA: TGTGCCAGCAGCCCCCAGGGCCTAAGCAATGAAAAACTGTTTTTT
V: TRBV10-3; size: -; D: -; J: TRBJ2-5; CDR3: CATALGGARETQYF; DNA: TGTGCCACCGCCCTCGGAGGGGCTAGGGAGACCCAGTACTTC
V: TRBV7-9; size: -; D: TRBD2; J: TRBJ2-1; CDR3: CASSLKIRAGAGGNEQFF; DNA: TGTGCCAGCAGCTTAAAGATTAGAGCGGGAGCGGGGGGAAATGAGCAGTTCTTC
V: TRBV27; size: -; D: -; J: TRBJ2-7; CDR3: CASSLYLAQAEYEQYF; DNA: TGTGCCAGCAGTTTATACTTGGCCCAGGCCGAATACGAGCAGTACTTC
V: TRBV19; size: -; D: -; J: TRBJ2-1; CDR3: CASSIGGTSYNEQFF; DNA: TGTGCCAGTAGTATCGGCGGGACGTCCTACAATGAGCAGTTCTTC
V: TRBV6-1; size: -; D: -; J: TRBJ1-5; CDR3: CASSEAGGNQPQHF; DNA: TGTGCCAGCAGTGAAGCTGGCGGTAATCAGCCCCAGCATTTT
V: TRBV10-3; size: -; D: TRBD1; J: TRBJ1-2; CDR3: CAISESGQDNYGYTF; DNA: TGTGCCATCAGTGAGTCCGGACAGGATAACTATGGCTACACCTTC
V: TRBV9; size: -; D: -; J: TRBJ2-1; CDR3: CASSARQGLSSYNEQFF; DNA: TGTGCCAGCAGCGCCAGACAGGGACTCAGCTCCTACAATGAGCAGTTCTTC
V: TRBV6-5; size: -; D: TRBD1; J: TRBJ2-2; CDR3: CASRRQGASPGELFF; DNA: TGTGCCAGCAGGCGACAGGGGGCGAGTCCCGGGGAGCTGTTTTTT
V: TRBV2; size: -; D: -; J: TRBJ2-7; CDR3: CASTRVDEQYF; DNA: TGTGCCAGCACCCGGGTTGACGAGCAGTACTTC
V: TRBV27; size: -; D: -; J: TRBJ2-5; CDR3: CASSFGRGGKETQYF; DNA: TGTGCCAGCAGTTTCGGAAGGGGGGGAAAAGAGACCCAGTACTTC
V: TRBV4-2; size: -; D: TRBD2; J: TRBJ2-1; CDR3: CASSPRAGGPGEQFF; DNA: TGTGCCAGCAGCCCCCGCGCGGGAGGGCCAGGTGAGCAGTTCTTC
V: TRBV29-1; size: -; D: TRBD2; J: TRBJ2-3; CDR3: CSVKPGTTSTDTQYF; DNA: TGCAGCGTAAAGCCCGGGACTACAAGCACAGATACGCAGTATTTT
V: TRBV28; size: -; D: -; J: TRBJ1-5; CDR3: CASSNSATTRNQPQHF; DNA: TGTGCCAGCAGTAATTCCGCCACAACCCGCAATCAGCCCCAGCATTTT
V: TRBV5-1; size: once; D: TRBD1; J: TRBJ1-1; CDR3: CASSWGQGGFNTEAFF; DNA: TGCGCCAGCAGCTGGGGACAGGGAGGGTTTAACACTGAAGCTTTCTTT
V: TRBV2; size: -; D: TRBD2; J: TRBJ2-7; CDR3: CASKLAGVVEQYF; DNA: TGTGCCAGCAAACTAGCGGGAGTGGTCGAGCAGTACTTC
V: TRBV6-5; size: -; D: -; J: TRBJ2-1; CDR3: CASSYPGSGGNEQFF; DNA: TGTGCCAGCAGTTACCCGGGCTCCGGAGGCAATGAGCAGTTCTTC
V: TRBV18; size: -; D: TRBD1; J: TRBJ2-7; CDR3: CASNRQGAIYEQYF; DNA: TGTGCCAGCAACAGACAGGGGGCTATCTACGAGCAGTACTTC
V: TRBV21-1; size: -; D: -; J: TRBJ1-5; CDR3: CASPGEKHSNQPQHF; DNA: TGTGCCAGCCCGGGGGAGAAACATAGCAATCAGCCCCAGCATTTT
V: TRBV6-1; size: -; D: TRBD2; J: TRBJ2-1; CDR3: CASSPGTTYNEQFF; DNA: TGTGCCAGCAGCCCTGGGACTACGTACAATGAGCAGTTCTTC
V: TRBV25-1; size: -; D: -; J: TRBJ1-1; CDR3: CASSGIQGIYTEAFF; DNA: TGTGCCAGCAGTGGTATCCAGGGTATTTACACTGAAGCTTTCTTT
V: TRBV18; size: -; D: TRBD2; J: TRBJ2-7; CDR3: CASSPPSGSTSKQYF; DNA: TGTGCCAGCTCACCTCCTAGCGGCTCAACCTCGAAGCAGTACTTC
V: TRBV6-5; size: -; D: TRBD1; J: TRBJ1-1; CDR3: CASSQGDSWVAEAFF; DNA: TGTGCCAGCAGTCAGGGGGACAGTTGGGTCGCTGAAGCTTTCTTT
V: TRBV29-1; size: -; D: -; J: TRBJ1-3; CDR3: CSVARESSGNTIYF; DNA: TGCAGCGTTGCGCGGGAATCTTCTGGAAACACCATATATTTT
V: TRBV5-5; size: few; D: -; J: TRBJ1-1; CDR3: CASVLEVNTEAFF; DNA: TGTGCCAGCGTACTAGAAGTGAACACTGAAGCTTTCTTT
V: TRBV7-9; size: once; D: -; J: TRBJ2-7; CDR3: CASSSTASSSYEQYF; DNA: TGTGCCAGCAGCTCTACAGCCTCAAGCTCCTACGAGCAGTACTTC
V: TRBV6-5; size: once; D: TRBD2; J: TRBJ2-7; CDR3: CASSYLRGSSYEQYF; DNA: TGTGCCAGCAGTTACTTGCGGGGGAGCTCCTACGAGCAGTACTTC
V: TRBV2; size: -; D: -; J: TRBJ1-5; CDR3: CASSEAALTQHF; DNA: TGTGCCAGCAGTGAAGCCGCGTTGACCCAGCATTTT
V: TRBV7-9; size: -; D: -; J: TRBJ1-2; CDR3: CASSYYRDAYGYTF; DNA: TGTGCCAGCAGCTACTACAGGGATGCCTATGGCTACACCTTC
V: TRBV7-2; size: -; D: TRBD2; J: TRBJ2-7; CDR3: CASSQGLAGSFYEQYF; DNA: TGTGCCAGCAGCCAGGGACTAGCGGGATCTTTCTACGAGCAGTACTTC
V: TRBV7-2; size: -; D: -; J: TRBJ1-2; CDR3: CASSPQESRVIYGYTF; DNA: TGTGCCAGCAGTCCGCAGGAAAGCAGGGTTATCTATGGCTACACCTTC
V: TRBV11-1; size: -; D: TRBD2; J: TRBJ2-7; CDR3: CASSQTSGPIYEQYF; DNA: TGTGCCAGCAGCCAGACTAGCGGACCTATTTACGAGCAGTACTTC
V: TRBV10-2; size: few; D: -; J: TRBJ1-1; CDR3: CASVPSRGNTEAFF; DNA: TGCGCATCGGTGCCGTCTAGAGGGAACACTGAAGCTTTCTTT
V: TRBV6-1; size: few; D: TRBD1; J: TRBJ2-2; CDR3: CASSIQGARTGELFF; DNA: TGTGCCAGCAGTATACAGGGGGCGCGGACCGGGGAGCTGTTTTTT
V: TRBV10-3; size: -; D: TRBD1; J: TRBJ2-1; CDR3: CANGGQGDNEQFF; DNA: TGTGCCAACGGGGGACAGGGTGACAATGAGCAGTTCTTC
V: TRBV7-6; size: -; D: TRBD2; J: TRBJ2-5; CDR3: CASSRRRGLAGGETQYF; DNA: TGTGCCAGCAGCCGTAGGAGGGGGCTAGCGGGAGGAGAGACCCAGTACTTC
V: TRBV4-1; size: -; D: TRBD1; J: TRBJ2-7; CDR3: CASSRGTGNYEQYF; DNA: TGCGCCAGCAGCCGAGGGACAGGAAACTACGAGCAGTACTTC
V: TRBV30; size: -; D: -; J: TRBJ1-5; CDR3: CAWRATPSNQPQHF; DNA: TGTGCCTGGAGGGCGACACCTAGCAATCAGCCCCAGCATTTT
V: TRBV7-9; size: -; D: TRBD2; J: TRBJ2-7; CDR3: CASTLAGGPYEQYF; DNA: TGTGCCAGCACCTTAGCGGGAGGCCCCTACGAGCAGTACTTC
V: TRBV5-1; size: -; D: -; J: TRBJ1-1; CDR3: CASSLNPADTEAFF; DNA: TGCGCCAGCAGCCTGAACCCGGCGGACACTGAAGCTTTCTTT
V: TRBV28; size: -; D: -; J: TRBJ2-2; CDR3: CASSFLDRNTGELFF; DNA: TGTGCCAGCAGTTTCCTCGACAGAAACACCGGGGAGCTGTTTTTT
V: TRBV10-3; size: -; D: -; J: TRBJ1-3; CDR3: CAITEGVSGNTIYF; DNA: TGTGCCATCACCGAGGGGGTCTCTGGAAACACCATATATTTT
V: TRBV2; size: -; D: -; J: TRBJ1-4; CDR3: CASSIAANEKLFF; DNA: TGTGCCAGCAGTATAGCGGCGAATGAAAAACTGTTTTTT
V: TRBV4-1; size: -; D: -; J: TRBJ1-6; CDR3: CASSQETPSPLHF; DNA: TGCGCCAGCAGCCAAGAAACACCCTCACCCCTCCACTTT
V: TRBV7-8; size: -; D: TRBD2; J: TRBJ2-7; CDR3: CASSSGLAGATYEQYF; DNA: TGTGCCAGCAGCTCGGGACTAGCGGGAGCAACATACGAGCAGTACTTC
V: TRBV19; size: -; D: -; J: TRBJ2-3; CDR3: CASSHDPQRGTQYF; DNA: TGTGCCAGTAGTCATGACCCCCAAAGGGGAACGCAGTATTTT
V: TRBV2; size: -; D: -; J: TRBJ2-2; CDR3: CASSSRVSGELFF; DNA: TGTGCCAGCAGTTCTCGGGTCTCCGGGGAGCTGTTTTTT
V: TRBV29-1; size: -; D: -; J: TRBJ2-7; CDR3: CSVESSYEQYF; DNA: TGCAGCGTCGAGAGCTCCTACGAGCAGTACTTC
V: TRBV19; size: few; D: -; J: TRBJ1-1; CDR3: CASSIWGDTEAFF; DNA: TGTGCCAGTAGTATTTGGGGGGACACTGAAGCTTTCTTT